This T cell receptor (beta chain) was sequenced during a study of blood T cell repertoires in COVID-19. About the study: The analysed material was cDNA or gDNA that came from T cells, B-cell-depleted T cells, or PBMCs.

Patients of the Seattle cohort, enrolled during active infection, were followed longitudinally. The CDR3 has 15 amino acids. Looked up from germline, CDR1 is DFQATT and CDR2 is SNEGSKA (reference sequence). Original processing methods: Amplification of reference gene primers was used by the study to estimate nucleated cell counts. Assay used: immunoSEQ multiplex PCR; TCRdb lists only in-frame clones, some missing. That table supplies the V and J calls and clone size; D and trimming were determined from the DNA. Among 150,000 to 170,000 clones listed, roughly 80% were seen once. The sequencing input was peripheral blood. This receptor was obtained from an older woman with COVID-19, enrolled during active disease. The J gene is TRBJ1-1, the V gene TRBV20-1; no reliable D call. CDR3 sequence: CRASPGSRSNTEAFF. DNA of the CDR3: TGCAGGGCGAGTCCGGGGTCTCGGTCGAACACTGAAGCTTTCTTT.